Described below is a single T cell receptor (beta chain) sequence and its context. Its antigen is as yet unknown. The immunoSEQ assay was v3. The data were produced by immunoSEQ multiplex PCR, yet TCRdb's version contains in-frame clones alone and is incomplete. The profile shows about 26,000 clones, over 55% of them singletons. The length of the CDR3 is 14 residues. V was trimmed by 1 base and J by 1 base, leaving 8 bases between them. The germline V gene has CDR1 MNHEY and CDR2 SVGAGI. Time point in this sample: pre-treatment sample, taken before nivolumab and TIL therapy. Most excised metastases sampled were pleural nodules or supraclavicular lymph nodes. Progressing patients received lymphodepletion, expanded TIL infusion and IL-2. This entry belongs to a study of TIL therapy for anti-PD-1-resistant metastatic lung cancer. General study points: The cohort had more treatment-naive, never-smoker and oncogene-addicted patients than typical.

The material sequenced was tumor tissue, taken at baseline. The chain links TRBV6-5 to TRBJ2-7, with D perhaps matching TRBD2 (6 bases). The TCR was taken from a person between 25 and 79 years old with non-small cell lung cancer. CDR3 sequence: CASSYYRGSYEQYF. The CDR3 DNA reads TGTGCCAGCAGTTACTACCGGGGGTCCTACGAGCAGTACTTC.